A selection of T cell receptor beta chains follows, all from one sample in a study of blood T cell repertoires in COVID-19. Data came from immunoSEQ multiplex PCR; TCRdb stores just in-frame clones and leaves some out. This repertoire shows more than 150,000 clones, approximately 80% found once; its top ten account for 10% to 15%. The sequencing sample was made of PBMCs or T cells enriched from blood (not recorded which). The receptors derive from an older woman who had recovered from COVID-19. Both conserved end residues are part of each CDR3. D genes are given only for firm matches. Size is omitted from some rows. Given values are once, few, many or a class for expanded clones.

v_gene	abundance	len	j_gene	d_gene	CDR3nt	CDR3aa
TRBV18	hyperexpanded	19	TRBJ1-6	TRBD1	TGTGCCAGCTCAACTCGGGACAGTGGTCCGTGGTCCTATAATTCACCCCTCCACTTT	CASSTRDSGPWSYNSPLHF
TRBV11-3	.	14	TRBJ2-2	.	TGTGCCAGCAGCTACCTAACGAACACCGGGGAGCTGTTTTTT	CASSYLTNTGELFF
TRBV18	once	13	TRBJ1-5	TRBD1	TGTGCCAGCTCACCGGGGGACAGTCAGCCCCAGCATTTT	CASSPGDSQPQHF
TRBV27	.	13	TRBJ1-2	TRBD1	TGTGCCAGTCGACAGGGGGCTAACTATGGCTACACCTTC	CASRQGANYGYTF
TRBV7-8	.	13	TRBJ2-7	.	TGTGCCAGCAGGGGTCCAACAGACTACGAGCAGTACTTC	CASRGPTDYEQYF
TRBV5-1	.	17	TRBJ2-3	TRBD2	TGCGCCAGCAGCCCCCTAGCGGGTTCCCTGTTCACAGATACGCAGTATTTT	CASSPLAGSLFTDTQYF
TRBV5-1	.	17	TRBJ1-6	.	TGCGCCAGCAGCTCGAACCAAGGGGGAAAGTTAAATTCACCCCTCCACTTT	CASSSNQGGKLNSPLHF
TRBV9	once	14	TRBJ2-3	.	TGTGCCAGCAGCGTGCAAGCGTCCACAGATACGCAGTATTTT	CASSVQASTDTQYF
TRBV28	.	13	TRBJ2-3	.	TGTGCCAGCAGACCAAGCGGGACAGATACGCAGTATTTT	CASRPSGTDTQYF
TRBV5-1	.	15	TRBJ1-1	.	TGCGCCAGCAGCTTATTAGGGGGAAGGGACACTGAAGCTTTCTTT	CASSLLGGRDTEAFF
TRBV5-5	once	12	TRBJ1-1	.	TGTGCCAGCAGGGCCATGAACACTGAAGCTTTCTTT	CASRAMNTEAFF
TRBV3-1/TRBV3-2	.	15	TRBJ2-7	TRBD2	TGTGCCAGCAGCCAAGAGGGTCTAGCGGGAGGCGAGCAGTACTTC	CASSQEGLAGGEQYF
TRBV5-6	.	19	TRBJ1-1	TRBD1	TGTGCCAGCAGCTCGCGATTCCCGGGACAGGCCGACATGAACACTGAAGCTTTCTTT	CASSSRFPGQADMNTEAFF
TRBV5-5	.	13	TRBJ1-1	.	TGTGCCAGCAGCTTGGCGGGTAGCGCTGAAGCTTTCTTT	CASSLAGSAEAFF
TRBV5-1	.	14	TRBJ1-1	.	TGCGCCAGCAGCTTGGACAGGCCGAACACTGAAGCTTTCTTT	CASSLDRPNTEAFF
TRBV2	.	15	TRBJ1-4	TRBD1	TGTGCCACAACCAAACAGGGGGCAACTAATGAAAAACTGTTTTTT	CATTKQGATNEKLFF
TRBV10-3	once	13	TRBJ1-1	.	TGTGCCATCAGTGACGGACAGAACACTGAAGCTTTCTTT	CAISDGQNTEAFF
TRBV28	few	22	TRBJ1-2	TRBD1	TGTGTGTGGCCCCCATCCCCTCGGCCCGCCCTACGCCGGGACAGGGGCACGAGGGGCTACACCTTC	CVWPPSPRPALRRDRGTRGYTF
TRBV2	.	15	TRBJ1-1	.	TGTGCCAGCAGTAGGGAGGTACCGTGGAACACTGAAGCTTTCTTT	CASSREVPWNTEAFF
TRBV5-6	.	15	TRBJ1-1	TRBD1	TGTGCCAGCAGCGCGGGACAGGGACGGAGCACTGAAGCTTTCTTT	CASSAGQGRSTEAFF
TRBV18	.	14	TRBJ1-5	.	TGTGCCAGCTCACGATCAGGAGCGGATCAGCCCCAGCATTTT	CASSRSGADQPQHF
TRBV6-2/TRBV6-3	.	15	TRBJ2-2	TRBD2	TGTGCCAGCAGTGCGACTAGCGGGAACACCGGGGAGCTGTTTTTT	CASSATSGNTGELFF
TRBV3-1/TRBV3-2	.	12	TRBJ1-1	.	TGTGCCAGCAGCCTGGTCCCGGGGGATGCTTTCTTT	CASSLVPGDAFF
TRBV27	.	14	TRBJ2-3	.	TGTGCCAGCAGTTTATCGGGTAGCATATATACGCAGTATTTT	CASSLSGSIYTQYF
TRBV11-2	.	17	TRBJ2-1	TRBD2	TGTGCCAGCAGCTTTTCCCCTAGCGGGAACCTTGGCAATGAGCAGTTCTTC	CASSFSPSGNLGNEQFF
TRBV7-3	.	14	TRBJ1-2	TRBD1	TGTGCCAGCAGCTCAGACAGGGCCGGATATGGCTACACCTTC	CASSSDRAGYGYTF
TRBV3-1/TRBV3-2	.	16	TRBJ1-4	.	TGTGCCAGCAGCCAAGGAAAAGGACAGTACAATGAAAAACTGTTTTTT	CASSQGKGQYNEKLFF
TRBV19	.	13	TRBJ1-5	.	TGTGCCAGTAGTGACAGGTTTGGTCAGCCCCAGCATTTT	CASSDRFGQPQHF
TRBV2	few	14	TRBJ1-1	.	TGTGCCAGCAGTGACGAGGGTGTGGACACTGAAGCTTTCTTT	CASSDEGVDTEAFF
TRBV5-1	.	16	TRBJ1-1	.	TGCGCCAGCAGCCCCGGGCGAGGGAATAGCCCGAGGCTAGCTTTCTTT	CASSPGRGNSPRLAFF
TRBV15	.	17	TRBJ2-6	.	TGTGCCACCAGGATAGGTTCAGGGTTTTCTGGGGCCAACGTCCTGACTTTC	CATRIGSGFSGANVLTF
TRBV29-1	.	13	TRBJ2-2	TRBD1	TGCAGCGTTGGGGACAGGGCCGGCGGGGAGCTGTTTTTT	CSVGDRAGGELFF
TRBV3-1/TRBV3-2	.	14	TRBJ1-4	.	TGTGCCAGCAGCCACTTAGAGCGGGGAGCGAAACTGTTTTTT	CASSHLERGAKLFF
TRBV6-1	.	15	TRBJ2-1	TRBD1	TGTGCCAGCAGTGACCCTGGGACAGGGTCGAATGAGCAGTTCTTC	CASSDPGTGSNEQFF
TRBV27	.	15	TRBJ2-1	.	TGTGCCAGCAGTTTCCAGGGCGGCTATTACAATGAGCAGTTCTTC	CASSFQGGYYNEQFF
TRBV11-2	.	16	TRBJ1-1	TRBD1	TGTGCCAGCAGCCGTGCCGACAGGGGATGGAACACTGAAGCTTTCTTT	CASSRADRGWNTEAFF
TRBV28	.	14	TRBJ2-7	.	TGTGCCAGCAGTCCAGGACAGTGGGTCTACGAGCAGTACTTC	CASSPGQWVYEQYF
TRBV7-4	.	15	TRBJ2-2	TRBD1	TGTGCCAGCAGCTCCCCCCCGGACAGGCCTCGGGAGCTGTTTTTT	CASSSPPDRPRELFF
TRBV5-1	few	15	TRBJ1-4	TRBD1	TGCGCCAGCAGCTTGGCAGGGGGCGGAAATGAAAAACTGTTTTTT	CASSLAGGGNEKLFF
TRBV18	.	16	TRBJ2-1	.	TGTGCCAGCTCACCACCGTCCCGCAGCGGGCCCAATGAGCAGTTCTTC	CASSPPSRSGPNEQFF
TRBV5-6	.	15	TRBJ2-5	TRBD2	TGTGCCAGCAGCTTCCTGGCTAGCGGGCCAGAGACCCAGTACTTC	CASSFLASGPETQYF
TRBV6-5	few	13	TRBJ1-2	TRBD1	TGTGCCACCTATGACAGGGGGCGGGGTGGCTACACCTTC	CATYDRGRGGYTF
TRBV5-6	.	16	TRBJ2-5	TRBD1	TGTGCCAGCAGCTTGGGAACAGGGGTAGGCCAAGAGACCCAGTACTTC	CASSLGTGVGQETQYF
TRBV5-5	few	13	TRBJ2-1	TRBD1	TGTGCCAGCAGAGGGACAGGGAGCAATGAGCAGTTCTTC	CASRGTGSNEQFF
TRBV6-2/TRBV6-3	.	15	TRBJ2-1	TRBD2	TGTGCCAGCAGTTACTCTCCTAGCGGGAGCATCCGTAGGTTCTTC	CASSYSPSGSIRRFF